The rows below give T cell receptor beta chains drawn from one sample of a study of blood T cells in healthy people across ages. Using its own MiXCR run on the 5' RACE reads, TCRdb lists one record per CDR3 protein. The sample holds 850,000 or so distinct CDR3 sequences, about 28% seen once. Sequencing was performed on blood. These receptors originate from a woman of 80 years or more in good health. The conserved cysteine and the conserved F or W are not part of the CDR3 here.

>12|TRBJ1-1|TRBV7-2
ASRIDPSNTEAF
>13|TRBJ1-4|TRBV4-2
ASSQLQGANEKLF
>11|TRBJ2-7|TRBV29-1
SASGVGIYEQY
>12|TRBJ1-1|TRBV20-1
SAPPGGYGTEAF
>13|TRBJ1-5|TRBV5-1
ASSLDGHSNQPQH
>12|TRBJ2-3|TRBV5-1
ASSQDRGRDTLY
>14|TRBJ2-1|TRBV4-2
ASSPGTSGSYNEQF
>12|TRBJ1-2|TRBV20-1
SAAGTGTNYGYT
>13|TRBJ1-1|TRBV20-1
SAREGTGDSTEAF
>12|TRBJ2-1|TRBV11-3
ASSLGSPRGEQF
>13|TRBJ2-7|TRBV13
ASSFGTGHYYEQY
>14|TRBJ1-1|TRBV5-1
ASSTLTGGENAEAF
>14|TRBJ2-5|TRBV6-2/TRBV6-3
ASSKPRVNGQETQY
>17|TRBJ2-1|TRBV28
ASSPTPGRSGGGWYEQF
>10|TRBJ2-7|TRBV5-6
ASSKFATGQY
>13|TRBJ2-1|TRBV10-3
AISGGSGSYNEQF
>15|TRBJ2-3|TRBV4-1
ASSQEGSGQYTDTQY
>15|TRBJ2-3|TRBV3-1
AGSQERGGGASDTQY
>12|TRBJ1-2|TRBV12-3/TRBV12-4
AGSGRVPNYGYT
>11|TRBJ1-4|TRBV6-5
ASMRGINEKLF
>14|TRBJ2-1|TRBV7-2
ASSKEGHSSYNEQF
>11|TRBJ2-5|TRBV20-1
SANGDRGETQY
>11|TRBJ2-7|TRBV20-1
SPTSGGTSEQY
>14|TRBJ1-5|TRBV5-5
ASSSANLIGNQPQH
>13|TRBJ2-4|TRBV18
ASSPRWGAKNIQY
>14|TRBJ2-3|TRBV7-9
ASRRGQGASQGTQY
>13|NA|TRBV10-3
AISDPGDGSHEQY
>15|TRBJ2-1|TRBV20-1
SARDSRRTGSYNEQF
>10|TRBJ2-7|TRBV20-1
SANGGTNEQY
>15|TRBJ1-6|TRBV28
ASSLLGHSSYNSPLH
>10|TRBJ2-5|TRBV28
ASSLLDRTQY
>12|TRBJ1-2|TRBV7-8
ASSARTGAYGYT
>12|TRBJ1-6|TRBV5-1
ASSLSEARSPLH
>14|TRBJ2-2|TRBV7-9
ASSHSGTGVTGELF
>15|TRBJ2-5|TRBV7-2
ASSSRGIGGAQETQY
>14|TRBJ2-3|TRBV6-4
ASSAGTSGLADTQY
>14|TRBJ2-6|TRBV2
ASSEATSPGANVLT
>12|TRBJ2-1|TRBV7-8
ASSLSGSYNGQF
>12|TRBJ2-1|TRBV12-3/TRBV12-4
ASSVSTIYNEQF
>11|TRBJ2-1|TRBV7-9
ASSLEQGDEQF
>13|TRBJ2-7|TRBV9
ASSVGWTASYEQY
>13|TRBJ1-2|TRBV5-1
ASSKPGTSFHGYT
>14|TRBJ2-5|TRBV9
ASSERGGLPPETQY
>12|TRBJ1-1|TRBV7-9
ASSLDRSVAEAF
>10|TRBJ1-2|TRBV12-3/TRBV12-4
ASSPWDRLLQ
>14|TRBJ1-1|TRBV9
ASSVGQGGGRTEAF
>10|TRBJ2-1|TRBV11-3
ASSRQPSEQF
>14|TRBJ2-7|TRBV5-5
ASSLLQGDVRYEQY
>11|TRBJ1-4|TRBV30
AWSAGTNEKLF
>12|TRBJ1-1|TRBV6-2/TRBV6-3
ASSLAAWNTEAF
>12|TRBJ2-2|TRBV10-3
AISDGLNTGELF
>11|TRBJ2-7|TRBV6-2/TRBV6-3
ASSLYSPYEQY
>16|TRBJ2-6|TRBV5-1
ASSSLGQGAGGANVLT
>15|TRBJ2-3|TRBV7-3
ASSPRGGLAATDTQY
>11|TRBJ1-1|TRBV7-9
ASSPVSGTEAF
>13|TRBJ1-5|TRBV20-1
SARTGTGINQPQH
>8|TRBJ2-7|TRBV20-1
SAGQYEQY
>13|TRBJ1-2|TRBV11-2
ASSHRTGSLYDYT
>11|TRBJ2-3|TRBV2
ASSERFRDTQY
>11|TRBJ2-5|TRBV6-6
ASTPEGVETQY